The sequence of this TCR beta chain was determined in a study of the immune and genomic landscape of osteosarcoma. Study as a whole: Most patients, roughly 80%, had localized disease at diagnosis.

This clone has a handful of counts. What it binds is not known. Study-wide findings and caveats: A single dominant hyperexpanded clone appeared in five cases, each with <100 clonotypes. Clonality was low: mean about 0.089, highest around 0.33, suggesting limited expansion.

The protocol was immunoSEQ multiplex PCR, while the TCRdb copy is restricted to in-frame clones and leaves out a portion. The table has 4,600 or so clones, 71% seen once. Primary, local recurrence and metastasis osteosarcoma tumors were taken after treatment from poor-prognosis patients. CDR3 length: 14 amino acids. V dropped 0 bases and J dropped 1 base, with 7 bases sitting between them. Germline V gene data show CDR1 as LGHNA and CDR2 as YSLEER. Input material: osteosarcoma tumor tissue from the femur. The chain recombines TRBV4-3 with TRBJ2-7; D is uncertain. The sequence was obtained from a human donor with osteosarcoma. CDR3 loop: CASSQDLGSYEQYF. CDR3 bases: TGCGCCAGCAGCCAAGATTTGGGATCCTACGAGCAGTACTTC.